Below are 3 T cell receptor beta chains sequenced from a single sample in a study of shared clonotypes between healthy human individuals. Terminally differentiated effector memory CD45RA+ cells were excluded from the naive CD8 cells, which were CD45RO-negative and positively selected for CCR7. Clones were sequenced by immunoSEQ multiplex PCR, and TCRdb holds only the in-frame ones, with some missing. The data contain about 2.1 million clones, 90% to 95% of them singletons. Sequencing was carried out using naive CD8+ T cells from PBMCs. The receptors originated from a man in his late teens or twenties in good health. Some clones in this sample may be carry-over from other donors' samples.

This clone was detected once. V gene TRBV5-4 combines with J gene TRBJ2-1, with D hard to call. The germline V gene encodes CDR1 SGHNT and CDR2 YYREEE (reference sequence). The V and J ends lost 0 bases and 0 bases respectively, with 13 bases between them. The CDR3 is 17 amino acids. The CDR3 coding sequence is TGTGCCAGCAGCTTGGGGCTGATCGAAAGCTCCTACAATGAGCAGTTCTTC. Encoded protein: CASSLGLIESSYNEQFF.

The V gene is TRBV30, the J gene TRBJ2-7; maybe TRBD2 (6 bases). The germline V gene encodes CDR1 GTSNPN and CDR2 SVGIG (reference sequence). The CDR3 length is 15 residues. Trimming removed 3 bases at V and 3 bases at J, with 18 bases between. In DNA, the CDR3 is TGTGCCTGGAGCGCGGGGAAACTCCTCATCTACGAGCAGTACTTC. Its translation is CAWSAGKLLIYEQYF. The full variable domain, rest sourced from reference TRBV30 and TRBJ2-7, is SQTIHQWPATLVQPVGSPLSLECTVEGTSNPNLYWYRQAAGRGLQLLFYSVGIGQISSEVPQNLSASRPQDRQFILSSKKLLLSDSGFYLCAWSAGKLLIYEQYFGPGTRLTVT.

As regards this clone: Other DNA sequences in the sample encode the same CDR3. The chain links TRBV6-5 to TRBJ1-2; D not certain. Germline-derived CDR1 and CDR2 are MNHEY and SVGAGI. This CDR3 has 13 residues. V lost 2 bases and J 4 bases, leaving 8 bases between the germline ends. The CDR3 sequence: CASSYGRLYGYTF. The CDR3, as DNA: TGTGCCAGCAGTTACGGCCGCCTCTATGGCTACACCTTC.